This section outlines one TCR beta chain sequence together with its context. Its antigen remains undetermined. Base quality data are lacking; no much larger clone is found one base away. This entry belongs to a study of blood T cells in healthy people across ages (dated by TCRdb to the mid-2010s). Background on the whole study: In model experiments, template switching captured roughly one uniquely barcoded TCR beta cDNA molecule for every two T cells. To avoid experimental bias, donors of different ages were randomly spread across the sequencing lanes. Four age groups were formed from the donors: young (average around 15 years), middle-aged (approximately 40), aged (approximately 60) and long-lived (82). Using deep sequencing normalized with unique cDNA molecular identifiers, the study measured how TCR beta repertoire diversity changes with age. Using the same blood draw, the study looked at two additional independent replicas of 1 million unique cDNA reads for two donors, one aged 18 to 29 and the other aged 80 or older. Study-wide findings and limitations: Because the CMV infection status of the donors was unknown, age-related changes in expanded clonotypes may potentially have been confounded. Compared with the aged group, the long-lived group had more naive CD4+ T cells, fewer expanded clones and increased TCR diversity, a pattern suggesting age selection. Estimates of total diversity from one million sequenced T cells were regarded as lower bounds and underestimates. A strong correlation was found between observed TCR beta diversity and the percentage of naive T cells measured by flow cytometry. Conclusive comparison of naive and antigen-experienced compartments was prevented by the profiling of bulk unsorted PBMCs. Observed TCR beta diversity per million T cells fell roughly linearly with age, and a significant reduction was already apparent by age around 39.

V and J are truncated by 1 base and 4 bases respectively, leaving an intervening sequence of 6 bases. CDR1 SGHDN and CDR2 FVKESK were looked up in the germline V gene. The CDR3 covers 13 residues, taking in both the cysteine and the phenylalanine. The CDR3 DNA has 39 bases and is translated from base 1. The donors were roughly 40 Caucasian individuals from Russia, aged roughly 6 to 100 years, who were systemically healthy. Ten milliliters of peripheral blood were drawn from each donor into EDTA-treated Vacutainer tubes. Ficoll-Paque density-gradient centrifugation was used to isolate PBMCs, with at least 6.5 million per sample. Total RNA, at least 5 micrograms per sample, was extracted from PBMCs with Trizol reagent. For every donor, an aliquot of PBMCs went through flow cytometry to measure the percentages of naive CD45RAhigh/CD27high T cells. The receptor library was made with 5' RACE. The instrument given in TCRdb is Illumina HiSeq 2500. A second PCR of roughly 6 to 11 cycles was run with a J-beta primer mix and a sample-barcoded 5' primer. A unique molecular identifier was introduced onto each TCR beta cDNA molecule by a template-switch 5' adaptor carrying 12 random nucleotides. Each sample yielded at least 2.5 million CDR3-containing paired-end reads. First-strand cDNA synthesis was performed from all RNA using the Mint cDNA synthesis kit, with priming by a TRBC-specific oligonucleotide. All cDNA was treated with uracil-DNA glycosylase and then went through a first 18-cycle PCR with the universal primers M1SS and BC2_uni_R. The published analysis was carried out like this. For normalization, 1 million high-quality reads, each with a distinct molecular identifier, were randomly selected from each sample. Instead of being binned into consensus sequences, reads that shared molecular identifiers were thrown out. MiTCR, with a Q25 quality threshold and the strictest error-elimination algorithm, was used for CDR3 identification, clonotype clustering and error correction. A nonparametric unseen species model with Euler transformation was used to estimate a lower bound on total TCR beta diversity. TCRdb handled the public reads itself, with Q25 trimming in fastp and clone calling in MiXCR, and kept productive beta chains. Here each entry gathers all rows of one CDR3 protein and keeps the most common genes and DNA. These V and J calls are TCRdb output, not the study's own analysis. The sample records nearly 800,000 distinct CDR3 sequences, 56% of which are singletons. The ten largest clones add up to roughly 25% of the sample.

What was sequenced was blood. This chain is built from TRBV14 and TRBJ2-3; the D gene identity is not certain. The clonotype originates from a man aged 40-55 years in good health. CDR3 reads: CASSQVPSDTQYF. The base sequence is TGTGCCAGCAGCCAAGTCCCTTCAGATACGCAGTATTTT.